This TCR beta chain is from a study of blood T cell repertoires in COVID-19. Study context: COVID-19 samples, acute and convalescent, were from the United States, Italy and Spain. Nucleic acid was either cDNA or gDNA, and it came from T cells, B-cell-depleted T cells, or PBMCs.

The germline V gene encodes CDR1 SGHRS and CDR2 YFSETQ. The V segment lost 3 bases and the J segment 10 bases; nucleotides outside the gene matches: 13. The CDR3 extends over 14 amino acids. How the authors handled the data: Researchers report that nucleated cell counts were estimated from reference gene primer amplification. Profiled with immunoSEQ multiplex PCR; TCRdb holds only in-frame clones, not every one. V and J calls and clone size are as listed in that table; D and trimming were resolved from the DNA. The data show about 200,000 clones, about 83% seen once. This TCR derives from a man aged 35 to 55 with acute COVID-19. The sample comprised PBMCs or T cells enriched from blood (not recorded which). The V and J genes are TRBV5-1 and TRBJ2-7, with 7 bases that match TRBD2. CDR3 sequence reads: CASSSSRDYLPQYF. CDR3 nucleotide sequence: TGCGCCAGCAGCTCGAGCCGGGACTACCTTCCCCAGTACTTC. Full variable domain (remainder filled in from reference TRBV5-1 and TRBJ2-7): KAGVTQTPRYLIKTRGQQVTLSCSPISGHRSVSWYQQTPGQGLQFLFEYFSETQRNKGNFPGRFSGRQFSNSRSEMNVSTLELGDSALYLCASSSSRDYLPQYFGPGTRLTVT.